This T cell receptor (beta chain) was identified during a study of blood T cell repertoires in COVID-19. Two consecutive negative NP/OP PCR tests, clearance, or resolved symptoms defined Cohort 3 recovery. Some clones are missing from TCRdb's copy, which holds only in-frame ones; the method was immunoSEQ multiplex PCR. The sample contains 250,000 or so clones, about 83% of which appear only once. This CDR3 region has 17 residues. Per germline, CDR1 KGHDR and CDR2 SFDVKD. Trimming cost V 6 bases and J 0 bases; bases outside gene matches: 10. The rearrangement joins TRBV24-1 to TRBJ1-5, with 7 positions matching TRBD1. The material sequenced was PBMCs or T cells enriched from blood (not recorded which). This receptor was identified in a woman aged 45-65 years who had recovered from COVID-19. The CDR3 is CATSSRTGENSNQPQHF. In DNA form, the CDR3 reads TGTGCCACCAGTAGTCGGACAGGTGAAAATAGCAATCAGCCCCAGCATTTT.